Listed here are 19 T cell receptor beta chains from one sample, sequenced in a study of pediatric ulcerative colitis. Repertoires were generated with immunoSEQ multiplex PCR, while TCRdb's copy carries only in-frame clones and drops some. Among about 60,000 clones listed, around 87% were seen once. The sequenced sample was blood. The receptors stem from a boy aged 5-17 years who was a control in a study of pediatric ulcerative colitis.

This clone occurred a few times. The chain uses TRBV6-1 and TRBJ2-3; the match to TRBD1 covers 11 bases. Per the germline V gene, CDR1 is MNHNS and CDR2 is SASEGT. Trimming removed 7 bases from V and 5 bases from J; junction bases left unmatched: 8. CDR3 length: 15 residues. The CDR3 here is CASNTGTGGGDTQYF. The CDR3, as DNA: TGTGCCAGCAATACTGGGACAGGGGGTGGAGATACGCAGTATTTT.

The chain carries TRBV4-3 and TRBJ2-7; 10 positions match TRBD1. CDR1 and CDR2 (germline): LGHNA, YSLEER. This CDR3 comprises 15 residues. The ends lost 0 bases at V and 4 bases at J; junction bases unmatched: 3. CDR3 in amino acids: CASSQDGTGEYEQYF. The CDR3 DNA is TGCGCCAGCAGCCAAGATGGGACAGGGGAATACGAGCAGTACTTC.

This chain uses TRBV19 with TRBJ2-5, with D hard to call. The CDR3 has 16 residues. Deletions cut 3 bases from V and 2 bases from J, with 16 bases between. In germline, CDR1 is LNHDA, CDR2 SQIVND (reference sequence). CDR3 sequence (DNA): TGTGCCAGTAGTATTGGTGGGATGGCAGAACAAGAGACCCAGTACTTC. Protein: CASSIGGMAEQETQYF.

The CDR3 DNA reads as TGTGCCAGTAGTATCCAACCGGGACAGGGGGCTGACGAGCAGTACTTC. Translating it yields CASSIQPGQGADEQYF. The rearrangement uses TRBV19 and TRBJ2-7; 12 positions agree with TRBD1. The CDR3 is made up of 16 amino acids. Per germline, CDR1 LNHDA and CDR2 SQIVND (reference sequence). The V segment lost 3 bases and the J segment 5 bases; nucleotides outside the gene matches: 8.

The gene calls are TRBV28 and TRBJ2-7; 10 bases are a match to TRBD2. This CDR3 has 17 residues. V was clipped by 3 bases and J by 0 bases; unmatched bases: 8. In germline, CDR1 is MDHEN, CDR2 SYDVKM. The CDR3 region is CASSFSFGTSVSYEQYF. CDR3 sequence (DNA): TGTGCCAGCAGTTTCTCATTCGGGACTAGCGTCTCCTACGAGCAGTACTTC.

The chain couples TRBV5-8 to TRBJ2-7; D remains unclear. Per the germline V gene, CDR1 is SGHTS and CDR2 is YDEGEE. The CDR3 extends over 13 amino acids. V lost 2 bases and J lost 4, with 10 bases in between. DNA for the CDR3: TGTGCCAGCAGCTTAGCCAGGATTTACGAGCAGTACTTC. This sequence encodes CASSLARIYEQYF.

The chain employs TRBV14 and TRBJ2-1; D possibly uses TRBD1 or TRBD2 (5 bases each). Germline V gene lookup returns CDR1 SGHDN and CDR2 FVKESK. V was cut by 4 bases and J by 2 bases, with 6 bases left in between. This CDR3 contains 13 residues. The CDR3 DNA is TGTGCCAGCAGCCCGGGACCCTACAATGAGCAGTTCTTC. Residues: CASSPGPYNEQFF.

The chain has TRBV28 and TRBJ2-7; no firm D call. Trimming removed 5 bases at V and 5 bases at J, with 10 bases between. Germline V gene lookup returns CDR1 MDHEN and CDR2 SYDVKM. This CDR3 has 12 residues. CDR3: CASSPLSNEQYF. The CDR3, as DNA: TGTGCCAGCAGTCCCCTTAGCAACGAGCAGTACTTC. Together with reference TRBV28 and TRBJ2-7, the CDR3 gives the full variable domain: DVKVTQSSRYLVKRTGEKVFLECVQDMDHENMFWYRQDPGLGLRLIYFSYDVKMKEKGDIPEGYSVSREKKERFSLILESASTNQTSMYLCASSPLSNEQYFGPGTRLTVT.

This chain links TRBV9 with TRBJ2-7; no reliable D call. Germline loops: CDR1 SGDLS, CDR2 YYNGEE. This CDR3 spans 14 amino acids. V lost 0 bases and J lost 2, with 9 bases in between. Here the CDR3 reads CASSVGLIAYEQYF. The CDR3 bases are TGTGCCAGCAGCGTAGGGCTGATAGCCTACGAGCAGTACTTC.

The chain couples TRBV10-2 to TRBJ2-7; D gene uncertain. V gave up 3 bases and J gave up 2 bases, with 14 bases separating them. Germline V gene sequence: CDR1 WSHSY, CDR2 SAAADI. The CDR3 extends over 15 amino acids. The CDR3 nucleotides read TGCGCCAGCAGTGACCCACGGATTCTAGCCTACGAGCAGTACTTC. It is translated as CASSDPRILAYEQYF.

This clone was observed a few times. This rearrangement joins TRBV5-1 to TRBJ2-5, with TRBD2 identical over 10 bases. Germline CDR1 SGHRS, CDR2 YFSETQ. The length of the CDR3 is 15 residues. The J segment lost 1 base and the V segment lost 4 bases, leaving 4 bases of the junction unmatched. The DNA of the CDR3 is TGCGCCAGCAGCCCACGGACTAGCGGCCAAGAGACCCAGTACTTC. Protein sequence: CASSPRTSGQETQYF.

The chain joins TRBV19 to TRBJ1-6; unclear D gene. CDR1 is LNHDA and CDR2 is SQIVND in the germline V gene (reference sequence). This CDR3 has 12 amino acids. V lost 3 bases and J 7 bases, leaving 4 bases between the germline ends. The chain's CDR3 is CASSIGNSPLHF. The CDR3 DNA reads TGTGCCAGTAGTATTGGCAATTCACCCCTCCACTTT.

The rearrangement joins TRBV7-2 to TRBJ2-7; D perhaps matches TRBD2 (6 bases). Germline V CDR1 and CDR2: SGHTA, FQGNSA. The CDR3 runs 16 residues. With 5 bases removed from V and 2 bases from J, the gap between germline ends came to 19 bases. In DNA form, the CDR3 reads TGTGCCAGCAGCGCAAGCCTGGGGGGTACCACCTACGAGCAGTACTTC. Translated: CASSASLGGTTYEQYF.

The V gene is TRBV4-1, the J gene TRBJ1-3; 7 bases are shared with TRBD1. The CDR3 contains 19 residues. V trimming: 0 bases; J trimming: 0 bases; junction bases outside the gene matches: 11. Germline V lookup: CDR1 MGHRA, CDR2 YSYEKL. CDR3 region: CASSQDSPQGGFSGNTIYF. The CDR3 region has the DNA TGCGCCAGCAGCCAAGATTCCCCCCAGGGGGGGTTCTCTGGAAACACCATATATTTT.

This chain links TRBV13 with TRBJ1-2; D uncertain. The CDR3 length is 16 residues. Per the germline V gene, CDR1 is PRHDT and CDR2 is FYEKMQ (reference sequence). Between the trimmed V and J ends, which lost 5 bases and 8 bases, there was a span of 24 bases. Here the CDR3 reads CASSGRWGFPERGYTF. CDR3 nucleotide sequence: TGTGCCAGCAGCGGAAGGTGGGGTTTCCCAGAACGGGGCTACACCTTC.

The V and J genes are TRBV5-4 and TRBJ1-6; 7 bases fit TRBD1. The CDR3 runs 12 residues. After removal of 10 bases from V and 5 bases from J, the junction contained 3 bases not matched to a gene. The germline V gene encodes CDR1 SGHNT and CDR2 YYREEE (reference sequence). Written as DNA, the CDR3 is TGTGCCGGACAGGTTGATAATTCACCCCTCCACTTT. Translated, it gives CAGQVDNSPLHF.

The rearrangement links TRBV25-1 to TRBJ2-1; D is ambiguous. The CDR3 length is 15 residues. The germline gives CDR1 MGHDK, CDR2 SYGVNS. The V end lost 1 base, the J end lost 8 bases, and 15 bases lay between the germline ends. The CDR3 DNA reads as TGTGCCAGCAGTGAATCCGGTTTTTCGTTTGATGAGCAGTTCTTC. The encoded protein is CASSESGFSFDEQFF.

CDR3 sequence (DNA): TGTGCCATCTCGACTAGCGGGGTAGACAATGAGCAGTTCTTC. Protein sequence: CAISTSGVDNEQFF. The V call is TRBV6-1, the J call TRBJ2-1; TRBD2 aligns across 11 bases. With V trimmed by 10 bases and J by 5 bases, 7 bases remained unmatched. Germline CDR1 reads MNHNS; CDR2 reads SASEGT. CDR3 length: 14 residues.

This chain links TRBV19 with TRBJ2-1; 7 positions match TRBD1. CDR1 and CDR2 (germline): LNHDA, SQIVND (reference sequence). CDR3 size: 15 residues. J was trimmed by 0 bases and V by 7 bases; bases with no gene match: 6. For the CDR3, the DNA is TGTGCCAGTAACTTACAGGGGAACTCCTACAATGAGCAGTTCTTC. Protein sequence: CASNLQGNSYNEQFF.